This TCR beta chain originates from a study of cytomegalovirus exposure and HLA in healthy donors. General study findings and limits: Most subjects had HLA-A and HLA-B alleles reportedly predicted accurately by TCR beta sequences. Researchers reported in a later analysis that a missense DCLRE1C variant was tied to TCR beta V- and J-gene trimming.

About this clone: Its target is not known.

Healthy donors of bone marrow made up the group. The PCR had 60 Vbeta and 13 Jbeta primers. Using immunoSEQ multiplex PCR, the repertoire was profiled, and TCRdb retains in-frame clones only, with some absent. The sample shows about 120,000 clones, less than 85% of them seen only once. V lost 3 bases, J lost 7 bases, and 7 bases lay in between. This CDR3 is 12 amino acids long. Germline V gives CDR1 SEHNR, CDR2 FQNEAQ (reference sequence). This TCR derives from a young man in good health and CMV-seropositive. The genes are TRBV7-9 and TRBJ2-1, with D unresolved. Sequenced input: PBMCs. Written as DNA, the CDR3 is TGTGCCAGCAGCTTCTTAGAAAATGAGCAGTTCTTC. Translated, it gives CASSFLENEQFF. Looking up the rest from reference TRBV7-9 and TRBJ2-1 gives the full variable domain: DTGVSQNPRHKITKRGQNVTFRCDPISEHNRLYWYRQTLGQGPEFLTYFQNEAQLEKSRLLSDRFSAERPKGSFSTLEIQRTEQGDSAMYLCASSFLENEQFFGPGTRLTVL.